Listed here is a single TCR beta chain. Germline values: CDR1 GTSNPN, CDR2 SVGIG (reference sequence). Trimming cost V 4 bases and J 5 bases, with 17 bases left between them. The CDR3 covers 15 residues. The entry originates in a study of shared clonotypes between healthy human individuals. TCRdb's copy holds only in-frame clones and misses some; the assay was immunoSEQ multiplex PCR. The data contain about 960,000 clones, about three quarters of them singletons. Sequencing was performed on memory CD4+ T cells sorted from blood. Subset defined: CD45RA-negative fraction. The clonotype comes from a young man in good health. This chain links TRBV30 with TRBJ1-4, with a weak D call TRBD1 (6 bases). CDR3 in amino acids: CAWTGAGDSNEKLFF. CDR3 in DNA: TGTGCCTGGACAGGGGCCGGGGATTCAAATGAAAAACTGTTTTTT.